Listed below are T cell receptor beta chains from one sample, sequenced in a study of CD8 T cells in Susac syndrome. TCRdb independently ran MiXCR on the immunoSEQ multiplex PCR reads; one entry per CDR3 protein. The table shows about 190,000 distinct CDR3 sequences, with over 85% occurring only once. Sequenced input: CD4+ T cells from PBMCs. These receptors all come from a human donor in good health. Each CDR3 is given with its conserved first and last residue. D genes are given only for firm matches. Clone sizes are given selectively: once, few, many, or a class where the clone is expanded.

J gene,D gene,V gene,clone size,CDR3 length,CDR3 DNA,CDR3 protein
TRBJ1-5,.,TRBV28,.,15,TGTGCCAGCAGTGTCGCGGGGGGGTTCAATCAGCCCCAGCATTTT,CASSVAGGFNQPQHF
TRBJ2-7,.,TRBV5-4,few,13,TGTGCCAGCAGCGTGGGAGCTTCCTACGAGCAGTACTTC,CASSVGASYEQYF
TRBJ1-4,TRBD1,TRBV12-3/TRBV12-4,.,15,TGTGCCAGCAGCCGTTCTGACAGGGGTAATGAAAAACTGTTTTTT,CASSRSDRGNEKLFF
TRBJ1-4,.,TRBV18,once,15,TGTGCCAGCTCACCAAATAAGTTGACTAATGAAAAACTGTTTTTT,CASSPNKLTNEKLFF
TRBJ1-1,.,TRBV6-6,.,13,TGTGCCAGCATCGCCCCAAGCAGCACTGAAGCTTTCTTT,CASIAPSSTEAFF
TRBJ1-1,.,TRBV12-3/TRBV12-4,.,15,TGTGCCAGCAGTTTAGTGGGCAGGGTATACACTGAAGCTTTCTTT,CASSLVGRVYTEAFF
TRBJ1-1,.,TRBV5-1,.,15,TGCGCCAGCAGTCTTACAGGGCCCTTGAACACTGAAGCTTTCTTT,CASSLTGPLNTEAFF
TRBJ2-5,.,TRBV7-8,.,15,TGTGCCAGCAGCCCCGGGTTTCGGGAAGAGGGGACCCAGTACTTC,CASSPGFREEGTQYF
TRBJ2-7,.,TRBV9,few,15,TGTGCCAGCAGCGCCCGTGGACACCTAACGGGCGAGCAGTACTTC,CASSARGHLTGEQYF
TRBJ2-2,TRBD1,TRBV7-3,.,16,TGTGCCAGCAGTTTTAACAGGGGCACTCTTGGCGGGGAGCTGTTTTTT,CASSFNRGTLGGELFF
TRBJ2-5,.,TRBV19,.,15,TGTGCCAGTAGTATGAGTAGCTTGTACCAAGAGACCCAGTACTTC,CASSMSSLYQETQYF
TRBJ2-6,.,TRBV12-3/TRBV12-4,.,15,TGTGCCAGCAGTTCTACACGCTCTGGGGCCAACGTCCTGACTTTC,CASSSTRSGANVLTF
TRBJ2-5,.,TRBV12-3/TRBV12-4,.,12,TGTGCCAGCAGTTTTACCCAAGAGACCCAGTACTTC,CASSFTQETQYF
TRBJ1-1,TRBD1,TRBV2,.,13,TGTGCCAGCAGGCGGAGGCAGGGGGCTGAAGCTTTCTTT,CASRRRQGAEAFF
TRBJ2-5,.,TRBV28,.,16,TGTGCCAGCAGTTTATCGTCGGCGGCCCGTACGGAGACCCAGTACTTC,CASSLSSAARTETQYF
TRBJ2-5,TRBD1,TRBV4-3,.,15,TGCGCCAGCAGCGTCTATTCAGGGGGCGGGGAGACCCAGTACTTC,CASSVYSGGGETQYF
TRBJ2-3,.,TRBV24-1,.,15,TGTGCCACCAGTGACCCCGGGCGGGGCCCAGATACGCAGTATTTT,CATSDPGRGPDTQYF
TRBJ2-2,.,TRBV12-3/TRBV12-4,.,14,TGTGCCAGCAGTTTGCGACAGAACACCGGGGAGCTGTTTTTT,CASSLRQNTGELFF
TRBJ2-1,.,TRBV28,.,15,TGTGCCAGCAGTTTGTCCCAGAGCTCCTACAATGAGCAGTTCTTC,CASSLSQSSYNEQFF
TRBJ2-3,.,TRBV9,.,13,TGTGCCAGCAGCGAAACCCCCGAAAATACGCAGTATTTT,CASSETPENTQYF
TRBJ1-6,.,TRBV3-1,.,19,TGTGCCAGCAGCCAAGAACCGAACGTCGGGGGGGGCTTTAATTCACCCCTCCACTTT,CASSQEPNVGGGFNSPLHF
TRBJ2-5,.,TRBV29-1,.,12,TGCAGCGTTGGGCATAAACAAGAGACCCAGTACTTC,CSVGHKQETQYF